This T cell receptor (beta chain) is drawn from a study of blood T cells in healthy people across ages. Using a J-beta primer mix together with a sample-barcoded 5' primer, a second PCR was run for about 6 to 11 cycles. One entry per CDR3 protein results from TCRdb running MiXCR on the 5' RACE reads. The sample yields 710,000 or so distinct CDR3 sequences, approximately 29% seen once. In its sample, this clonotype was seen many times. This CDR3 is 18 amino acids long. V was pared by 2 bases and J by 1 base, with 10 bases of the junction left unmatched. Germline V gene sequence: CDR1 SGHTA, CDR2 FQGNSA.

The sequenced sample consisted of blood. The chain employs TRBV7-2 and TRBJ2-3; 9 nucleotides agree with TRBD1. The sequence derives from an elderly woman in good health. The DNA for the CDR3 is TGTGCCAGCAGCTTATTACAGGGGGCAGGCACCCGCACAGATACGCAGTATTTT. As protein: CASSLLQGAGTRTDTQYF.